This note documents a single T cell receptor (beta chain) sequence. What it binds is not known. Template switching added UMIs carrying a 6-nucleotide sample barcode. TCRdb reworked the 5' RACE reads into one entry per CDR3 protein, no DNA. The sample table includes some 200,000 distinct CDR3 sequences. This entry is derived from a study of monozygotic twins with inflammatory bowel disease. Findings of the study overall: People with IBD had fewer clonotypes in common with others than healthy twins did, especially with disease activity.

The V gene's germline CDR1 is LNHNV and CDR2 YYDKDF (reference sequence). This CDR3 contains 16 residues. Sequencing was done on a sample of blood. The rearrangement joins TRBV15 to TRBJ1-6. This TCR was sampled from a human donor with ulcerative colitis or Crohn's disease, or a healthy co-twin of an affected twin (not recorded which). The CDR3 loop is CATSRRTNGMNSPLHF.